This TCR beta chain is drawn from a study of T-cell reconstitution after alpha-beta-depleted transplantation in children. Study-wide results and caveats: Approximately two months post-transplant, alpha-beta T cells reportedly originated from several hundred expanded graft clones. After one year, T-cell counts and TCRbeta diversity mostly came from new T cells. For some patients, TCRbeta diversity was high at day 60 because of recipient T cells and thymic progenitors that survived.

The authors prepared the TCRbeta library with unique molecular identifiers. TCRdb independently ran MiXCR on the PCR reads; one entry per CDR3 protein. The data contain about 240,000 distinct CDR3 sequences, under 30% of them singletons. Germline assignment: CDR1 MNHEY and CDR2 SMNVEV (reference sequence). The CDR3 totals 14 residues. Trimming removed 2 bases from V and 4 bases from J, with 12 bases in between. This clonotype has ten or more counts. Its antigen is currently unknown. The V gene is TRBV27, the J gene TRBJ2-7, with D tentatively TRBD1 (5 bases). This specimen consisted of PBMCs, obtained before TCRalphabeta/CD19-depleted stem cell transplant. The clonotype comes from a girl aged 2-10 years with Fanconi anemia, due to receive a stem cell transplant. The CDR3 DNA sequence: TGTGCCAGCAGTTTAGGCAGGGCCCTATACGAGCAGTACTTC. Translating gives CASSLGRALYEQYF.